The subject of this entry is one TCR beta chain. This sample was taken from a study of T cells in Graves' hyperthyroidism and ophthalmopathy. The CDR3 loop spans 13 amino acids. V shed 4 bases, J shed 7 bases, and the junction held 1 base outside the gene matches. Per the germline V gene, CDR1 is SNHLY and CDR2 is FYNNEI. The CDR3 regions of TCR beta were amplified from RNA transcripts. First-round RT-PCR targeting the TCR CDR3 was performed with the HTBI primer set. Using its own MiXCR run on the multiplex PCR reads, TCRdb lists one record per CDR3 protein. The sample records approximately 530,000 distinct CDR3 sequences, around 20% being singletons.

The receptor was isolated from a man aged 40-50 years with Graves' ophthalmopathy. This chain connects TRBV2 to TRBJ2-4, with TRBD1 identical over 10 bases. The sample taken for sequencing was blood. This CDR3 reads CASSGGQGNIQYF. DNA for the CDR3: TGTGCCAGCAGTGGGGGACAGGGGAACATTCAGTACTTC.